What follows are 10 T cell receptor beta chains derived from one specimen sequenced in a study of shared clonotypes between healthy human individuals. Profiled with immunoSEQ multiplex PCR; TCRdb holds only in-frame clones, not every one. Of more than 550,000 clones in the sample, over 55% were seen once. Sequences were obtained from memory CD4+ T cells sorted from blood. Subset meaning: CD45RA-negative fraction. These receptors all come from a woman aged 30 to 39 in good health.

The rearrangement joins TRBV6-1 to TRBJ2-6, with D perhaps matching TRBD1 (5 bases). Trimming stripped 3 bases from V and 4 bases from J, with 16 bases between. Germline CDR1 MNHNS, CDR2 SASEGT. The CDR3 is 17 amino acids. The CDR3 DNA reads TGTGCCAGCAGTGACGGCAAGGGGCCGACGGGGGCCAACGTCCTGACTTTC. This encodes CASSDGKGPTGANVLTF.

Regarding this clone: A far larger clone is a single base away, which makes a read error likely. The rearrangement links TRBV7-8 to TRBJ1-1; D uncertain. The germline CDR1 and CDR2 sequences are SGHVS and FQNEAQ. With 1 base removed from V and 1 base from J, the gap between germline ends came to 7 bases. The CDR3 length is 14 residues. For the CDR3, the DNA is TGTGCCAGCAGCTTAGTAGCAGGGAACACTGAAGCTTTCTTT. Translation: CASSLVAGNTEAFF.

This sequence joins TRBV10-2 and TRBJ2-1; unclear D gene. The germline V gene encodes CDR1 WSHSY and CDR2 SAAADI. V lost 6 bases to trimming and J lost 6 bases, with 15 bases between them. The CDR3 covers 14 residues. The DNA of the CDR3 is TGCGCCAGCAGGGACCTCTCCAAGGGCAATGAGCAGTTCTTC. Translation: CASRDLSKGNEQFF.

The chain couples TRBV28 to TRBJ1-2, with TRBD1 matching 7 bases. Germline lookup yields CDR1 MDHEN and CDR2 SYDVKM. The CDR3 consists of 13 residues. The J segment lost 4 bases and the V segment lost 7 bases, leaving 6 bases of the junction unmatched. The CDR3 DNA is TGTGCCAGCACCAAAACAGGGGTCTATGGCTACACCTTC. Protein: CASTKTGVYGYTF.

This clone came up a few times. The genes are TRBV6-5 and TRBJ2-1; D is tentatively TRBD1 or TRBD2 (5 bases each). Trimming took off 6 bases at V and 6 bases at J, with 18 bases between the two ends. The germline V gene encodes CDR1 MNHEY and CDR2 SVGAGI. The CDR3 is 15 amino acids. For the CDR3, the DNA is TGTGCCAGCAGCCCGTCAGGGAGTAGTGGCAATGAGCAGTTCTTC. As protein: CASSPSGSSGNEQFF.

The chain recombines TRBV5-1 with TRBJ2-2; D is perhaps TRBD2 (6 bases). V lost 2 bases and J 3 bases, leaving 11 bases between the germline ends. Germline CDR1 is SGHRS and CDR2 is YFSETQ. CDR3 size: 15 residues. CDR3 protein: CASSLTSRYTGELFF. DNA for the CDR3: TGCGCCAGCAGCTTAACTAGCCGCTACACCGGGGAGCTGTTTTTT.

V usage is TRBV30 and J usage is TRBJ1-3; no clear D. This CDR3 region has 17 residues. CDR1 is GTSNPN and CDR2 is SVGIG in the germline V gene (reference sequence). V was cut by 1 base and J by 0 bases, with 16 bases left in between. The CDR3, as DNA: TGTGCCTGGAGTGGGTTGAGGACCGCACTCTCTGGAAACACCATATATTTT. Translating it yields CAWSGLRTALSGNTIYF.

The CDR3 DNA follows: TGTGCCACCTACGAGCAGTACTTC. It encodes CATYEQYF. The chain combines TRBV27 with TRBJ2-7; D unclear. Germline assignment: CDR1 MNHEY and CDR2 SMNVEV (reference sequence). This CDR3 contains 8 residues. Trimming removed 10 bases at V and 2 bases at J, with 0 bases between.

The chain recombines TRBV15 with TRBJ1-5, with a weak D call TRBD1 (6 bases). The ends were cut back, 1 base at V and 0 bases at J, with 13 bases in the middle. CDR3 length: 17 residues. The germline gives CDR1 LNHNV, CDR2 YYDKDF (reference sequence). CDR3 region: CATSRGRGRGSNQPQHF. CDR3 DNA: TGTGCCACCAGCAGAGGTAGGGGCAGGGGTAGCAATCAGCCCCAGCATTTT.

The chain has TRBV5-1 and TRBJ2-5; 7 nucleotides agree with TRBD2. The V segment lost 6 bases and the J segment 2 bases; nucleotides outside the gene matches: 1. There are 12 residues in the CDR3. Per the germline V gene, CDR1 is SGHRS and CDR2 is YFSETQ. The CDR3 DNA follows: TGCGCCAGCATGGGGGGGCAAGAGACCCAGTACTTC. Translation gives CASMGGQETQYF.